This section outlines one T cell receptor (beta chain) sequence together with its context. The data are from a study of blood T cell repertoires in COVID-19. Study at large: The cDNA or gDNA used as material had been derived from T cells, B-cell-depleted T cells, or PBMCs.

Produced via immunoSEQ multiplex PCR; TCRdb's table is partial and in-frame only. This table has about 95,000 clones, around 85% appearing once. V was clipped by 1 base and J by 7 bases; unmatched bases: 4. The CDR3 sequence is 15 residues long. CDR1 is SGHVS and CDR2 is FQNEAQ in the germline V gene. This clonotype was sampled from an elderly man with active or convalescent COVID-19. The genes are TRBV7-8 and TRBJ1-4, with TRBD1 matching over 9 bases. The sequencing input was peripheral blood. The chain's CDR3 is CASSLDGTGTEKLFF. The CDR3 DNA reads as TGTGCCAGCAGCTTAGACGGGACAGGGACTGAAAAACTGTTTTTT.